What follows are 17 T cell receptor beta chains derived from one specimen sequenced in a study of T cells in Graves' hyperthyroidism and ophthalmopathy. Authors of the study amplified TCR beta CDR3 regions from RNA transcripts. Researchers ran a first-round RT-PCR on the TCR CDR3 using the HTBI primer set. TCRdb independently ran MiXCR on the multiplex PCR reads; one entry per CDR3 protein. The sample yields about 420,000 distinct CDR3 sequences, less than 20% seen once. Sequencing input: blood. The receptors shown here come from a woman aged 18-29 years with Graves' hyperthyroidism.

This clonotype has more than one count but fewer than ten. This sequence joins TRBV20-1 and TRBJ2-1; 9 positions match TRBD1. CDR1 and CDR2 (germline): DFQATT, SNEGSKA (reference sequence). The CDR3 is 14 residues long. The J segment lost 4 bases and the V segment lost 5 bases, leaving 6 bases of the junction unmatched. CDR3 sequence reads: CSALGDRAYNEQFF. DNA of the CDR3: TGCAGTGCTTTAGGGGACAGGGCTTACAATGAGCAGTTCTTC.

V is TRBV5-1 and J is TRBJ2-2; D possibly matches TRBD1 or TRBD2 (6 bases each). Germline V gene data show CDR1 as SGHRS and CDR2 as YFSETQ. The CDR3 has 14 amino acids. The ends were cut back, 0 bases at V and 7 bases at J, with 10 bases in the middle. The CDR3 DNA reads as TGCGCCAGCAGCTTGGAGGGGGGCGACGGGGAGCTGTTTTTT. This codes for CASSLEGGDGELFF.

The V gene is TRBV20-1, the J gene TRBJ2-2; 7 bases match TRBD2. Germline V CDR1 and CDR2: DFQATT, SNEGSKA (reference sequence). This CDR3 comprises 17 residues. The V gene end was trimmed by 0 bases and the J gene end by 0 bases; junction bases not matched to a gene: 7. CDR3 DNA: TGCAGTGCTAGAGACAGAAGACTAGCCGCGAACACCGGGGAGCTGTTTTTT. Its protein is CSARDRRLAANTGELFF.

This clonotype was seen only a few times. The chain links TRBV9 to TRBJ2-4; TRBD2 agrees at 8 bases. CDR1 SGDLS and CDR2 YYNGEE come from the germline V gene. The CDR3 has 14 amino acids. J gave up 8 bases and V 3 bases, and 7 bases lay outside the gene matches. CDR3 DNA: TGTGCCAGCAGCGCTCGGGCGGGAGGAGACATTCAGTACTTC. Its protein product is CASSARAGGDIQYF.

This clonotype has at least ten counts. This chain uses TRBV28 with TRBJ2-1; 9 bases are a match to TRBD2. The V and J ends lost 4 bases and 4 bases, in that order; junction bases with no gene match: 5. The CDR3 has 15 residues. Germline V lookup: CDR1 MDHEN, CDR2 SYDVKM. CDR3 in DNA: TGTGCCAGCAGTTCCGGACTAGCGTTTTACAATGAGCAGTTCTTC. Its translation is CASSSGLAFYNEQFF.

A remark on this clonotype: A single base separates this from a much larger clone, so it may be a read error. The CDR3 does not end in the conserved phenylalanine or tryptophan, so this is likely a read error. This chain connects TRBV12-3 or TRBV12-4 to TRBJ1-4; D possibly corresponds to TRBD1 (5 bases). CDR3 size: 14 residues. The V gene lost 3 bases and the J gene lost 6 bases, with 11 bases spanning the gap. CDR3 residues: CASSLSRVYEKLFS. The CDR3 coding sequence is TGTGCCAGCAGTTTGTCCAGGGTGTATGAAAAACTGTTTTCT.

This chain links TRBV12-5 with TRBJ2-1, with 7 bases that match TRBD2. Germline V lookup: CDR1 LGHNT, CDR2 FRNRAP. This CDR3 spans 16 amino acids. V lost 2 bases, J lost 4 bases, and 8 bases stayed unmatched. CDR3 sequence: CASGLTWEGMYNEQFF. CDR3 DNA: TGTGCTAGTGGTTTGACGTGGGAGGGGATGTACAATGAGCAGTTCTTC. Full variable domain (missing parts from reference TRBV12-5 and TRBJ2-1): DARVTQTPRHKVTEMGQEVTMRCQPILGHNTVFWYRQTMMQGLELLAYFRNRAPLDDSGMPKDRFSAEMPDATLATLKIQPSEPRDSAVYFCASGLTWEGMYNEQFFGPGTRLTVL.

There are many counts of this clonotype. This rearrangement joins TRBV2 to TRBJ1-2; 7 nucleotides align to TRBD1. Trimming took 6 bases from V and 6 from J; bases not matched to a gene: 4. CDR1 is SNHLY, CDR2 FYNNEI, per germline. CDR3 length: 12 residues. CDR3 DNA sequence: TGTGCCAGCAGGACAGGGTTGGATGGCTACACCTTC. It is translated as CASRTGLDGYTF. Full variable domain (remainder filled in from reference TRBV2 and TRBJ1-2): EPEVTQTPSHQVTQMGQEVILRCVPISNHLYFYWYRQILGQKVEFLVSFYNNEISEKSEIFDDQFSVERPDGSNFTLKIRSTKLEDSAMYFCASRTGLDGYTFGSGTRLTVV.

This clonotype was recorded at least ten times. Here the CDR3 reads CASSPGLAGGPGEQFF. The CDR3 DNA sequence: TGCGCCAGCAGTCCCGGACTAGCGGGAGGCCCCGGTGAGCAGTTCTTC. The rearrangement links TRBV5-1 to TRBJ2-1, with 14 bases identical to TRBD2. In germline, CDR1 is SGHRS, CDR2 YFSETQ. CDR3 length: 16 amino acids. The junction had 10 bases not matched to a gene; V was cut back by 5 bases and J by 9 bases.

This clonotype was recorded many times. The chain combines TRBV20-1 with TRBJ1-2; 8 bases line up with TRBD1. Germline trimming cut 6 bases from V and 4 bases from J; bases unmatched to any gene: 28. Germline values: CDR1 DFQATT, CDR2 SNEGSKA (reference sequence). CDR3 length equals 20 residues. Here the CDR3 reads CSADEHRDRPNRQGSYGYTF. DNA for the CDR3: TGCAGTGCAGACGAGCACCGGGACAGGCCTAACAGACAGGGTTCCTATGGCTACACCTTC.

This clonotype was detected once. The chain employs TRBV11-2 and TRBJ2-5; D possibly matches TRBD1 or TRBD2 (5 bases each). Germline CDR1 is SGHAT and CDR2 is FQNNGV. With 5 bases removed from V and 9 bases from J, the gap between germline ends came to 19 bases. This CDR3 has 14 residues. The DNA of the CDR3 is TGTGCCAGCAGCCGCCCCGGGACCTCCGGGGCCCAGTACTTC. Amino acid sequence: CASSRPGTSGAQYF.

This clonotype was detected many times. V is TRBV28 and J is TRBJ2-3; 10 bases line up with TRBD1. The CDR3 extends over 15 amino acids. V was clipped by 9 bases and J by 4 bases; unmatched bases: 10. Germline assignment: CDR1 MDHEN and CDR2 SYDVKM. CDR3 nucleotide sequence: TGTGCCAGTAGCTTACCGGGACAGGGGCCAGATACGCAGTATTTT. This gives the protein CASSLPGQGPDTQYF.

This clonotype was seen repeatedly, ten times or more. V gene TRBV6-2 or TRBV6-3 combines with J gene TRBJ1-2; TRBD1 is a possible D gene (5 bases). V lost 6 bases to trimming and J lost 3 bases, with 20 bases between them. Germline V gene data show CDR1 as MNHEY and CDR2 as SVGEGT. The CDR3 loop spans 16 amino acids. The CDR3 DNA reads as TGTGCCAGCAGCCAATCAACCCACCAGGGCTACTATGGCTACACCTTC. Translating gives CASSQSTHQGYYGYTF.

This clonotype was seen a few times. The CDR3 spells CASSYGRGIPTYEQYF. The CDR3 nucleotides read TGTGCCAGTAGTTACGGTCGAGGGATCCCCACCTACGAGCAGTACTTC. The chain carries TRBV19 and TRBJ2-7, with a possible D match to TRBD2 (5 bases). Trimming stripped 5 bases from V and 2 bases from J, with 19 bases between. Per germline, CDR1 LNHDA and CDR2 SQIVND (reference sequence). This CDR3 region has 16 residues. The full variable domain, completed using reference TRBV19 and TRBJ2-7, is DGGITQSPKYLFRKEGQNVTLSCEQNLNHDAMYWYRQDPGQGLRLIYYSQIVNDFQKGDIAEGYSVSREKKESFPLTVTSAQKNPTAFYLCASSYGRGIPTYEQYFGPGTRLTVT.

V and J are TRBV19 and TRBJ2-7, with 7 bases fitting TRBD2. Looked up from germline, CDR1 is LNHDA and CDR2 is SQIVND (reference sequence). CDR3 length: 15 amino acids. J gave up 5 bases and V 4 bases, and 11 bases lay outside the gene matches. This chain's CDR3 is CASSTPLREFNEQYF. DNA of the CDR3: TGTGCCAGTAGTACCCCCCTGCGGGAGTTCAACGAGCAGTACTTC.

At least ten counts were recorded for this clonotype. The chain has TRBV7-9 and TRBJ2-5; 7 positions match TRBD2. V trimming: 5 bases; J trimming: 4 bases; junction bases outside the gene matches: 7. From germline, CDR1 is SEHNR and CDR2 FQNEAQ (reference sequence). The CDR3 consists of 14 residues. The CDR3 reads CASSPSWGGETQYF. The DNA for the CDR3 is TGTGCCAGCAGCCCTAGTTGGGGGGGAGAGACCCAGTACTTC.

In this sample, this clonotype turned up many times. V gene TRBV7-3 combines with J gene TRBJ2-3; D gene unclear. This CDR3 comprises 13 residues. Germline CDR1 and CDR2: SGHTA and FQGTGA. Trimming removed 5 bases at V and 0 bases at J, with 6 bases between. The chain's CDR3 is CASSTDSTDTQYF. The CDR3 nucleotides are TGTGCCAGCAGCACTGACAGCACAGATACGCAGTATTTT.